A selection of T cell receptor beta chains follows, all from one sample in a study of cytomegalovirus exposure and HLA in healthy donors. Clones were read by immunoSEQ multiplex PCR, and TCRdb kept only the in-frame ones, dropping some. The table lists 150,000 to 250,000 clones, around 79% of them singletons. The sample comprised PBMCs. The receptors originated from a woman aged 25 to 39 in good health and CMV-seropositive. CDR3s include the opening cysteine and the closing phenylalanine or tryptophan. A D gene is named only where the DNA matches it firmly. Only some rows state a clone size, as once, few, many or a class for expanded clones.

j_call | v_call | clone_size | d_call | cdr3_nt | cdr3_aa
TRBJ2-1 | TRBV10-3 | once | TRBD1 | TGTGCCATCAGTGAGGGGGGGACAGGGGACAATGAGCAGTTCTTC | CAISEGGTGDNEQFF
TRBJ2-5 | TRBV30 | NA | TRBD2 | TGTGCCTTCATACGGGCGGGGGGCGGCGAGACCCAGTACTTC | CAFIRAGGGETQYF
TRBJ2-7 | TRBV4-3 | NA | TRBD2 | TGCGCCAGCAGCCAAACTAGCGGGACCTACGAGCAGTACTTC | CASSQTSGTYEQYF
TRBJ2-7 | TRBV6-5 | once | TRBD1 | TGTGCCAGCAGCTCCGGGACAGGGGAATACCACGAGCAGTACTTC | CASSSGTGEYHEQYF
TRBJ2-5 | TRBV11-2 | NA | NA | TGTGCCAGCAGCTTCACGGGGGGCCACCAAGAGACCCAGTACTTC | CASSFTGGHQETQYF
TRBJ1-5 | TRBV30 | NA | NA | TGTGCCTGGGACCACAGGGAATTGCATCAGCCCCAGCATTTT | CAWDHRELHQPQHF
TRBJ2-7 | TRBV11-3 | NA | TRBD1 | TGTGCCAGCAGCTCCGGACAGGCCCACGAGCAGTACTTC | CASSSGQAHEQYF
TRBJ1-2 | TRBV7-2 | NA | TRBD1 | TGTGCCAGCAGCACTGGGACAGCAGTCCCCTATGGCTACACCTTC | CASSTGTAVPYGYTF
TRBJ1-1 | TRBV6-5 | NA | TRBD1 | TGTGCCAGCAGCGACAGGGGGATGAACACTGAAGCTTTCTTT | CASSDRGMNTEAFF
TRBJ1-2 | TRBV9 | NA | NA | TGTGCCAGCAGCGTAGGTTGGGGCAACTATGGCTACACCTTC | CASSVGWGNYGYTF
TRBJ2-1 | TRBV11-2 | NA | TRBD2 | TGTGCCAGCAGTCCCCTAGCGGGAGGGAGGGATGAGCAGTTCTTC | CASSPLAGGRDEQFF
TRBJ2-2 | TRBV6-1 | NA | NA | TGTGCCAGCAGGAGGGAAAACACCGGGGAGCTGTTTTTT | CASRRENTGELFF
TRBJ2-1 | TRBV11-3 | NA | TRBD1 | TGTGCCAGCAGCTTAGTATCAGGGACAGGGTCCCCAAAAAACAATGAGCAGTTCTTC | CASSLVSGTGSPKNNEQFF